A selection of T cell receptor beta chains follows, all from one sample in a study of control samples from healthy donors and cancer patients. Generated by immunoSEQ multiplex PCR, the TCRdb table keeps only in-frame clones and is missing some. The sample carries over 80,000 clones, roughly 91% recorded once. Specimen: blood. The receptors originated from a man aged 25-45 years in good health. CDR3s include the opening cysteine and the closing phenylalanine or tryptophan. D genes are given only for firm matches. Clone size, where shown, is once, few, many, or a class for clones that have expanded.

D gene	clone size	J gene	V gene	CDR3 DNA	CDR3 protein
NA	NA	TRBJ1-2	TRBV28	TGTGCCAGCAGCTCCGGGACTCAAAACTATGGCTACACCTTC	CASSSGTQNYGYTF
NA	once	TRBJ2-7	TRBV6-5	TGTGCCAGCAGTTACTCGATTAGGGGCCACGAGCAGTACTTC	CASSYSIRGHEQYF
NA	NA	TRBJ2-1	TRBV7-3	TGTGCCAGCAGTCCTACAGGGTTCCCACACAATGAGCAGTTCTTC	CASSPTGFPHNEQFF
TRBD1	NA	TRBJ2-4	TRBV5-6	TGTGCCAGCAGCCCAGGGACAGAGATTCAGTACTTC	CASSPGTEIQYF
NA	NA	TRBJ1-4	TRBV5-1	TGCGCCAGCAGCTTGGCGGAAAAACTGTTTTTT	CASSLAEKLFF
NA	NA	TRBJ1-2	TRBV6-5	TGTGCCAGCAATAATCTTAGGACAGATAACTATGGCTACACCTTC	CASNNLRTDNYGYTF
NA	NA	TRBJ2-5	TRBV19	TGTGCCAGTAGGACGACAGGCGGAGAGACCCAGTACTTC	CASRTTGGETQYF
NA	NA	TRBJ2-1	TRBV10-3	TGTGCCATCAGTGATAATTCAGGGAGCTCCTACAATGAGCAGTTCTTC	CAISDNSGSSYNEQFF
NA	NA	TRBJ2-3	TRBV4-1	TGCGCCAGCAGCCAAGTCGGTGGGGGGGCTAGCACAGATACGCAGTATTTT	CASSQVGGGASTDTQYF
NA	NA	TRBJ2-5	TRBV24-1	TGTGCCACCAGTGATCCCTCGGTGGAGACCCAGTACTTC	CATSDPSVETQYF
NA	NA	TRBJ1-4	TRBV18	TGTGCCAGCTCACCAACAGGGCGGGATGAAAAACTGTTTTTT	CASSPTGRDEKLFF
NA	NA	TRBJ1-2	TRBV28	TGTGCCAGCAGTTTAGGGTCGGGGCCTTCTCCGGTGGGCTATGGCTACACCTTC	CASSLGSGPSPVGYGYTF
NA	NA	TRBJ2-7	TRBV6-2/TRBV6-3	TGTGCCAGCAGTTACGGCAGGGATGGTTCCTACGAGCAGTACTTC	CASSYGRDGSYEQYF
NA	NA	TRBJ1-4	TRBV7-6	TGTGCCAGCAGCTTATCTCCGGGCGCGAAGGATGAAAAACTGTTTTTT	CASSLSPGAKDEKLFF
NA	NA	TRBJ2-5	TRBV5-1	TGCGCCAGCAGCCCGGAAGGCAGACAAGAGACCCAGTACTTC	CASSPEGRQETQYF
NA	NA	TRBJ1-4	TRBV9	TGTGCCAGCAGCGTAGGGGTGGGATCAACTAATGAAAAACTGTTTTTT	CASSVGVGSTNEKLFF
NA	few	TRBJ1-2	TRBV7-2	TGTGCCAGCAGTCCGGGACCCCGGGAATATGGCTACACCTTC	CASSPGPREYGYTF
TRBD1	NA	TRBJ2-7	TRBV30	TGTGCCTGGAGTACTCCGGGACAGGGATACGAGCAGTACTTC	CAWSTPGQGYEQYF
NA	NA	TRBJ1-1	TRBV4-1	TGCGCCACGGGGACTCAATTTGAAGCTTTCTTT	CATGTQFEAFF
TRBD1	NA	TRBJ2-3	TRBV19	TGTGCCAGTAGTCCACCATACAGGGGTCCTGGCACAGATACGCAGTATTTT	CASSPPYRGPGTDTQYF